Sequencing of this T cell receptor (beta chain) was carried out in a study of shared clonotypes between healthy human individuals. Across the whole study: The composition of the donors was two women and a few men aged 18 to 49. General study results and limits: Naive subsets typically showed greater estimated richness than memory subsets. Rarefaction gave evidence that sorted-subset sequencing remained incomplete despite large depth.

Worth noting for this clone: What it binds is not known.

Per the germline V gene, CDR1 is KGHSH and CDR2 is LQKENI. There are 15 residues in the CDR3. With 0 bases removed from V and 4 bases from J, the gap between germline ends came to 13 bases. The input for sorted-subset replicate PCRs was 200 ng DNA, around 30,000 T cell genomes. Measured with immunoSEQ multiplex PCR; TCRdb has only the in-frame clones, and not every one. The sample has some 2.4 million clones, more than 85% seen once. The V gene is TRBV18, the J gene TRBJ2-7; either TRBD1 or TRBD2 may fit D (6 bases each). The sequence was collected from a man aged 18 to 30 in good health. Some clones in this sample may be carry-over from other donors' samples. The sequencing sample was made of naive CD4+ T cells from PBMCs. This sample's subset: CD45RA+ positively selected. The CDR3 spells CASSPPASGAYEQYF. The CDR3 DNA sequence: TGTGCCAGCTCACCACCGGCGTCGGGGGCATACGAGCAGTACTTC.